Listed below are T cell receptor beta chains from one sample, sequenced in a study of human T cells and chemical hapten exposure. TCRdb recomputed calls from the 5' RACE reads with MiXCR, one row per CDR3 protein. The sample holds 65,000 to 90,000 distinct CDR3 sequences; about 16% are singletons and the top ten take about 6.5%. The source is a female donor in good health. CDR3s include the opening cysteine and the closing phenylalanine or tryptophan. Fields, in order: clone size, V gene, J gene, D gene, CDR3 DNA, CDR3 protein. A D gene is named only where the DNA matches it firmly. Some rows mark clone size as missing; the rest say once, few, many or name a class of expanded clone.

size: few
V: TRBV15
J: TRBJ2-2
D: NA
DNA: TGTGCCACCAGCAGTGGGAACACCGGGGAGCTGTTTTTT
CDR3: CATSSGNTGELFF

size: NA
V: TRBV24-1
J: TRBJ2-1
D: NA
DNA: TGTGCCACCAGTGATTCTGACTCGTATACCTACAATGAGCAGTTCTTC
CDR3: CATSDSDSYTYNEQFF

size: many
V: TRBV12-3/TRBV12-4
J: TRBJ2-5
D: NA
DNA: TGTGCCAGCAGTTTATACGGAGATAGACAAGAGACCCAGTACTTC
CDR3: CASSLYGDRQETQYF

size: NA
V: TRBV30
J: TRBJ1-2
D: NA
DNA: TGTGCCCTAGGGGATGGCTACACCTTC
CDR3: CALGDGYTF

size: NA
V: TRBV2
J: TRBJ2-5
D: NA
DNA: TGTGCCAGCAGTAAGGGACTTTACCAAGAGACCCAGTACTTC
CDR3: CASSKGLYQETQYF

size: few
V: TRBV5-1
J: TRBJ2-5
D: NA
DNA: TGCGCCAGCAGCTTGGACCTCGGACGGTTGACCCAGTACTTC
CDR3: CASSLDLGRLTQYF

size: few
V: TRBV5-5
J: TRBJ2-1
D: NA
DNA: TGTGCCAGCAGCCCAATGGGGCGCGGGCAGTTCTTC
CDR3: CASSPMGRGQFF

size: once
V: TRBV29-1
J: TRBJ2-1
D: NA
DNA: TGCAGTGGCTGTAGGACAGCTTACAATGAGCAGTTCTTC
CDR3: CSGCRTAYNEQFF

size: NA
V: TRBV6-5
J: TRBJ1-5
D: TRBD1
DNA: TGTGCCAGCAGTACTGGACAGGAGAGCAATCAGCCCCAGCATTTT
CDR3: CASSTGQESNQPQHF

size: few
V: TRBV7-9
J: TRBJ1-3
D: NA
DNA: TGTGCCAGCAGCGAATTCCTCTCTGGAAACACCATATATTTT
CDR3: CASSEFLSGNTIYF

size: few
V: TRBV7-2
J: TRBJ2-7
D: NA
DNA: TGTGCCAGCAGCCCCCTCTACGAGCAGTACTTC
CDR3: CASSPLYEQYF

size: few
V: TRBV6-4
J: TRBJ2-6
D: TRBD1
DNA: TGTGCCAGCAGTCCGACAGGGGGCTCTGGGGCCAACGTCCTGACTTTC
CDR3: CASSPTGGSGANVLTF

size: many
V: TRBV24-1
J: TRBJ2-6
D: TRBD1
DNA: TGTGCCACCAGTGATCCGACAGGGGGTCGTTATGGGGCCAACGTCCTGACTTTC
CDR3: CATSDPTGGRYGANVLTF

size: NA
V: TRBV18
J: TRBJ2-1
D: TRBD2
DNA: TGTGCCAGCTCACCACGACTAGCGGAGGCCTACAATGAGCAGTTCTTC
CDR3: CASSPRLAEAYNEQFF

size: few
V: TRBV30
J: TRBJ2-5
D: NA
DNA: TGTGCCTGGAGTGTAACCCAAGAGACCCAGTACTTC
CDR3: CAWSVTQETQYF

size: many
V: TRBV5-1
J: TRBJ2-5
D: NA
DNA: TGCGCCAGCAGCACCCAAGAGACCCAGTACTTC
CDR3: CASSTQETQYF

size: few
V: TRBV7-2
J: TRBJ2-5
D: NA
DNA: TGTGCCAGCAGCTTTGTACGGCGGGATCAAGAGACCCAGTACTTC
CDR3: CASSFVRRDQETQYF

size: few
V: TRBV12-3/TRBV12-4
J: TRBJ1-2
D: TRBD1
DNA: TGTGCCAGCAGTCCCCGGGACAGCTATGGCTACACCTTC
CDR3: CASSPRDSYGYTF

size: few
V: TRBV28
J: TRBJ2-3
D: TRBD1
DNA: TGTGCCAGCAGTTCCCGGGACAGCACCACAGATACGCAGTATTTT
CDR3: CASSSRDSTTDTQYF

size: NA
V: TRBV20-1
J: TRBJ2-5
D: NA
DNA: TGCAGTGCCTCCCCGGGGTTGGAGACCCAGTACTTC
CDR3: CSASPGLETQYF

size: few
V: TRBV14
J: TRBJ1-2
D: NA
DNA: TGTGCCAGCAGCCTCGACAGGCTATGGGGCTACACCTTC
CDR3: CASSLDRLWGYTF

size: few
V: TRBV7-6
J: TRBJ1-1
D: NA
DNA: TGTGCCAGCAGCTTAGAAGGGCAGATTAACACTGAAGCTTTCTTT
CDR3: CASSLEGQINTEAFF

size: few
V: TRBV7-6
J: TRBJ2-5
D: NA
DNA: TGTGCCAGCAGCTTAGATGAGACCCAGTACTTC
CDR3: CASSLDETQYF

size: NA
V: TRBV2
J: TRBJ1-6
D: NA
DNA: TGTGCCAGCAGAAACAGGAGCCTAAATTCACCCCTCCACTTT
CDR3: CASRNRSLNSPLHF